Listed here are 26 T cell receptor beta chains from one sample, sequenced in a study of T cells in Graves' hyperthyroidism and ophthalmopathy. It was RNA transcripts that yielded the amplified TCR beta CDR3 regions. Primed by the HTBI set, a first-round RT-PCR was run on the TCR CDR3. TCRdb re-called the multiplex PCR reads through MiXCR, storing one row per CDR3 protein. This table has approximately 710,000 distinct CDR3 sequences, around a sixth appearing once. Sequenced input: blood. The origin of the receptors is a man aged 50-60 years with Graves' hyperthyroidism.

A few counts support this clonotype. CDR3: CASSGRTGFKYDGYTF. The CDR3, as DNA: TGTGCCAGCAGCGGGCGGACAGGGTTTAAGTATGATGGCTACACCTTC. V is TRBV9 and J is TRBJ1-2; 8 positions match TRBD1. V gave up 3 bases and J gave up 6 bases; unmatched junction bases: 13. This CDR3 has 16 amino acids. Germline CDR1 SGDLS, CDR2 YYNGEE.

In nucleotides, the CDR3 is TGTGCCAGTAACCGAGGGGACGGTGGCTACACCTTC. Encoded protein: CASNRGDGGYTF. V and J are TRBV19 and TRBJ1-2; D is possibly TRBD1 (5 bases). V shed 7 bases and J shed 7 bases, with 13 bases lying between them. This CDR3 comprises 12 residues. The germline V gene has CDR1 LNHDA and CDR2 SQIVND (reference sequence). Full variable domain (remainder filled in from reference TRBV19 and TRBJ1-2): DGGITQSPKYLFRKEGQNVTLSCEQNLNHDAMYWYRQDPGQGLRLIYYSQIVNDFQKGDIAEGYSVSREKKESFPLTVTSAQKNPTAFYLCASNRGDGGYTFGSGTRLTVV.

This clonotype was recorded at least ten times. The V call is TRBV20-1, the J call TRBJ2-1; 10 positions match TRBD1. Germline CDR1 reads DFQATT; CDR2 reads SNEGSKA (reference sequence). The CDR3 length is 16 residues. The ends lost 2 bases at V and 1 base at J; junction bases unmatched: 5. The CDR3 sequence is CSARIRDRGSYNEQFF. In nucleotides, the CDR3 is TGCAGTGCTAGAATCCGGGACAGGGGTTCCTACAATGAGCAGTTCTTC.

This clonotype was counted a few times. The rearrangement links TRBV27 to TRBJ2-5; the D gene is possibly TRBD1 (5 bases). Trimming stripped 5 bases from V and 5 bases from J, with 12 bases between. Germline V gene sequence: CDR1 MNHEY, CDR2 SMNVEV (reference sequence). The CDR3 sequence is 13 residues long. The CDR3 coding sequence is TGTGCCAGCAGTCCCCAGGGCCACGAGACCCAGTACTTC. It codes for CASSPQGHETQYF.

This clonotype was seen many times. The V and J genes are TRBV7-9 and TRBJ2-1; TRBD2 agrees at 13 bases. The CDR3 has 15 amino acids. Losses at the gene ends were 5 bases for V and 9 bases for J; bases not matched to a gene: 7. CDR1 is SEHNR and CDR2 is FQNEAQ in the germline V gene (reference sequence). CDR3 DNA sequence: TGTGCCAGCAGCCCGGGGACTAGCGGGACCATTGAGCAGTTCTTC. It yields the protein CASSPGTSGTIEQFF.

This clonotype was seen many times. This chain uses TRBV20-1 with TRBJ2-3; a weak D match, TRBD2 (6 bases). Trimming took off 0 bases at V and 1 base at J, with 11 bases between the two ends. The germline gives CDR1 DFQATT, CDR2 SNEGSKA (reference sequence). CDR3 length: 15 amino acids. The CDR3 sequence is CSARDPQRGTDTQYF. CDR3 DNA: TGCAGTGCTAGAGATCCCCAGCGGGGCACAGATACGCAGTATTTT.

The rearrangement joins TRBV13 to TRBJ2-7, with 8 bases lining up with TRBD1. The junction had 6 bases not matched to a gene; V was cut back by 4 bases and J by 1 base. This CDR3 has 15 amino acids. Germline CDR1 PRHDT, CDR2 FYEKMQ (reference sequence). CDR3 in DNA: TGTGCCAGCAGCTCAGGGGGACAGGCGTCCTACGAGCAGTACTTC. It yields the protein CASSSGGQASYEQYF.

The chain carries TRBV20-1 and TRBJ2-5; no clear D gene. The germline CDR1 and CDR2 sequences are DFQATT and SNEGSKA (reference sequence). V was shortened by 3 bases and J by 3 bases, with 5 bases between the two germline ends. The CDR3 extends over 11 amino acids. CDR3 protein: CSARMEETQYF. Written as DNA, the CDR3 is TGCAGTGCTAGGATGGAAGAGACCCAGTACTTC.

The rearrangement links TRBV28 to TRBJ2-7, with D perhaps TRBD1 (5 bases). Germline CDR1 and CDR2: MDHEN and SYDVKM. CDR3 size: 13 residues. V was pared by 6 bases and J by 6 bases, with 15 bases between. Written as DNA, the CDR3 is TGTGCCAGCAGGCCTACTCCAGGGCTCGAGCAGTACTTC. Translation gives CASRPTPGLEQYF. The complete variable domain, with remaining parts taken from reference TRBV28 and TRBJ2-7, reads DVKVTQSSRYLVKRTGEKVFLECVQDMDHENMFWYRQDPGLGLRLIYFSYDVKMKEKGDIPEGYSVSREKKERFSLILESASTNQTSMYLCASRPTPGLEQYFGPGTRLTVT.

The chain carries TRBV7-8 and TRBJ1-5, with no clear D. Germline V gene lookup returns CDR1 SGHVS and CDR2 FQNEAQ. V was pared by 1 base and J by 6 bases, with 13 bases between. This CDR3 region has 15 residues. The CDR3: CASSLGRTVSQPQHF. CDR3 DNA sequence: TGTGCCAGCAGCTTAGGGCGGACGGTGTCTCAGCCCCAGCATTTT. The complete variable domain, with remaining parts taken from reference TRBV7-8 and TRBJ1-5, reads GAGVSQSPRYKVAKRGQDVALRCDPISGHVSLFWYQQALGQGPEFLTYFQNEAQLDKSGLPSDRFFAERPEGSVSTLKIQRTQQEDSAVYLCASSLGRTVSQPQHFGDGTRLSIL.

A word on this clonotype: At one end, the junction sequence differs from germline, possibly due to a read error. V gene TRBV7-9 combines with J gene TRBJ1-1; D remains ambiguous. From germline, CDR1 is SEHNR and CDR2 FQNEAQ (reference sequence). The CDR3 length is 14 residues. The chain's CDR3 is CASSSGYVATGAFF. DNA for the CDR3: TGTGCCAGCAGTTCCGGTTACGTTGCCACTGGAGCTTTCTTT.

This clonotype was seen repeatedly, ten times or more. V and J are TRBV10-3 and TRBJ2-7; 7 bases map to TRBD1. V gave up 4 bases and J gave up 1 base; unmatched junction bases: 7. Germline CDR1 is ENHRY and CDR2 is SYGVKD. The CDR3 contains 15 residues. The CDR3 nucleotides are TGTGCCATCAGTGCGACCGGGACAGCTTCCTACGAGCAGTACTTC. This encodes CAISATGTASYEQYF.

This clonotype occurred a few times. The CDR3 region has the DNA TGTGCCAGCAGCGGGACAGAGACGTATGGCTACACCTTC. The encoded protein is CASSGTETYGYTF. This chain uses TRBV3-1 with TRBJ1-2, with TRBD1 identical over 7 bases. The V gene end was trimmed by 5 bases and the J gene end by 5 bases; junction bases not matched to a gene: 5. CDR1 and CDR2 (germline): LGHDT, YNNKEL (reference sequence). The CDR3 covers 13 residues. Variable domain in full (rest from reference TRBV3-1 and TRBJ1-2): DTAVSQTPKYLVTQMGNDKSIKCEQNLGHDTMYWYKQDSKKFLKIMFSYNNKELIINETVPNRFSPKSPDKAHLNLHINSLELGDSAVYFCASSGTETYGYTFGSGTRLTVV.

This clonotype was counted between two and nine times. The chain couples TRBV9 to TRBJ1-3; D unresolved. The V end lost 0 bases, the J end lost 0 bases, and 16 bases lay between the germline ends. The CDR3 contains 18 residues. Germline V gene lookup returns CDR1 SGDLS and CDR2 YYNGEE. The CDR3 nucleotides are TGTGCCAGCAGCGTAGCTCCGGGGTCCGCATTCTCTGGAAACACCATATATTTT. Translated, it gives CASSVAPGSAFSGNTIYF.

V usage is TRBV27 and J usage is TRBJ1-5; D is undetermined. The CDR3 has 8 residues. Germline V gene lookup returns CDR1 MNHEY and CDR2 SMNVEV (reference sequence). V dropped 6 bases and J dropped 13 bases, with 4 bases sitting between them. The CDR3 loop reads CASRSQHF. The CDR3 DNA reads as TGTGCCAGCAGGTCACAGCATTTT.

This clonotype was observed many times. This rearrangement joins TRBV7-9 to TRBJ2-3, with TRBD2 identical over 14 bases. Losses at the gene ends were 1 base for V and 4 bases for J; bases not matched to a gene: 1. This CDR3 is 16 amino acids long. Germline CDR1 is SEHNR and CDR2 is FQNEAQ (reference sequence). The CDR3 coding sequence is TGTGCCAGCAGCTTAGGGGGACTAGCGGGAGCAGATACGCAGTATTTT. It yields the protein CASSLGGLAGADTQYF.

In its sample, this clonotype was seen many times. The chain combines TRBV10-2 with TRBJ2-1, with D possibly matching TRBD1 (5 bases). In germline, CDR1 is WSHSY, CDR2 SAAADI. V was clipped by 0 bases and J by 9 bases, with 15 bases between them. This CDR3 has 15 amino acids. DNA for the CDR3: TGCGCCAGCAGTGAGTCGCAGGGAATAACGTGTGAGCAGTTCTTC. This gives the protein CASSESQGITCEQFF.

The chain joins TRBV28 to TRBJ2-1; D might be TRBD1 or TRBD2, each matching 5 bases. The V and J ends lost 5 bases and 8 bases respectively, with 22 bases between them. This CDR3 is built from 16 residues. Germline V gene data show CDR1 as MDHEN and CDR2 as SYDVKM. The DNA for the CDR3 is TGTGCCAGCAGTGTATCCGGGACCCCCGGAATCGATGAGCAGTTCTTC. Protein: CASSVSGTPGIDEQFF.

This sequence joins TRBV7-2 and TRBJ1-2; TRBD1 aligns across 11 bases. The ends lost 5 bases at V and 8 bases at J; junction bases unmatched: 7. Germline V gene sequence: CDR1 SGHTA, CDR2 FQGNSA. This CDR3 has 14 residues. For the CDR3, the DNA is TGTGCCAGCAGCCCGGGACAGGGGGATGCGGGCTACACCTTC. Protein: CASSPGQGDAGYTF.

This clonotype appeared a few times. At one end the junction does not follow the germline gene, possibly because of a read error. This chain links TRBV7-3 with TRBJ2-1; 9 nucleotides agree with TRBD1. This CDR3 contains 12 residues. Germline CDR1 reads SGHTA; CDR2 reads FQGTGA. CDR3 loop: CASSFNRGQPVF. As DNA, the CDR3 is TGTGCCAGCAGCTTCAACAGGGGGCAACCAGTCTTC.

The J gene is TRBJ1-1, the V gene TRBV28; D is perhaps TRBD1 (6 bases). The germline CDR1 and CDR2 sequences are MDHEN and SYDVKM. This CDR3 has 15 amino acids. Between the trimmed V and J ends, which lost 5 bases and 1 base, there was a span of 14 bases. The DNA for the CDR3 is TGTGCCAGCAGTATCCACAGGGAACGGAACACTGAAGCTTTCTTT. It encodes CASSIHRERNTEAFF.

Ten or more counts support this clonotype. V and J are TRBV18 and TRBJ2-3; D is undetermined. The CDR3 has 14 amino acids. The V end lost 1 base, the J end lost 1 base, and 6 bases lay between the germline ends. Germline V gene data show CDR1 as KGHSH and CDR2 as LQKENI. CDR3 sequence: CASSPLVGTDTQYF. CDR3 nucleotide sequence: TGTGCCAGCTCACCACTGGTTGGCACAGATACGCAGTATTTT.

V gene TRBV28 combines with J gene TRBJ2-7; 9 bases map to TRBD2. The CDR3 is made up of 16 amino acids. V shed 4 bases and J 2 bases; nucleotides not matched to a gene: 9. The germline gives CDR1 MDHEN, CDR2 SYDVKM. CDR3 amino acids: CASSSPGLAGTYEQYF. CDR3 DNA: TGTGCCAGCAGTTCCCCTGGGCTAGCGGGAACCTACGAGCAGTACTTC.

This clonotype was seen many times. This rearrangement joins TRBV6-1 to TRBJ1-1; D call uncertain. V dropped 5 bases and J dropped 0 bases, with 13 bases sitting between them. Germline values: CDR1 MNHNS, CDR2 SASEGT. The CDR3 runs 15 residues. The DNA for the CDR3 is TGTGCCAGCAGTTCATTCGGACGGGTGAACACTGAAGCTTTCTTT. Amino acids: CASSSFGRVNTEAFF.

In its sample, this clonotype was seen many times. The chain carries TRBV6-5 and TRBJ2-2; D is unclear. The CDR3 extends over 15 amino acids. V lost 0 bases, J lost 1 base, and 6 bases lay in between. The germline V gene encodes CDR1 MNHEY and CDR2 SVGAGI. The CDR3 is CASSYSTENTGELFF. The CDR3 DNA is TGTGCCAGCAGTTACTCGACCGAGAACACCGGGGAGCTGTTTTTT.

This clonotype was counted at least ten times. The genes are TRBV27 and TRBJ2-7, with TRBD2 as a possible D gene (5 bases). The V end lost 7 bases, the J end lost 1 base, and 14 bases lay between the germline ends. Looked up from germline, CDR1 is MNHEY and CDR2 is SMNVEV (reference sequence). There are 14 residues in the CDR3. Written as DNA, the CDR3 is TGTGCCAGCACCCCTATAGCGTTTTCCTACGAGCAGTACTTC. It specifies CASTPIAFSYEQYF.